This is a list of T cell receptor beta chains from one sample in a study of cytomegalovirus exposure and HLA in healthy donors. Clones were read by immunoSEQ multiplex PCR, and TCRdb kept only the in-frame ones, dropping some. In the table there are about 160,000 clones, approximately 80% of which are singletons. Sequencing was carried out using PBMCs. Receptors were obtained from a woman between 50 and 59 years old in good health and CMV-seropositive. The CDR3 runs from the conserved cysteine through the conserved F or W. The order of the fields is clone size, V gene, J gene, D gene, CDR3 protein, CDR3 DNA. The D gene is left open where the match is weak. Rows may omit the clone size; those that give it use once, few, many or a size class.

>few|TRBV27|TRBJ1-1|TRBD1
CASSLSGTALNTEAFF
TGTGCCAGCAGTTTATCCGGGACAGCCTTAAACACTGAAGCTTTCTTT
>-|TRBV27|TRBJ1-1|TRBD1
CASSLTPGQANTEAFF
TGTGCCAGCAGCCTGACCCCGGGACAGGCGAACACTGAAGCTTTCTTT
>-|TRBV10-3|TRBJ2-7|TRBD2
CAITPSGRDYEQYF
TGTGCCATCACCCCTAGCGGGAGGGACTACGAGCAGTACTTC
>-|TRBV4-3|TRBJ2-1|TRBD2
CASSPGRASGDNEQFF
TGCGCCAGCAGCCCCGGTAGGGCTAGCGGGGATAATGAGCAGTTCTTC
>-|TRBV4-3|TRBJ1-2|-
CASSQGRSYGYTF
TGCGCCAGCAGCCAAGGCCGGAGTTATGGCTACACCTTC
>-|TRBV27|TRBJ2-7|TRBD1
CASSSGTVRFYEQYF
TGTGCCAGCAGTTCCGGGACAGTGAGATTCTACGAGCAGTACTTC
>-|TRBV10-3|TRBJ1-1|-
CAISGQGPTSAEAFF
TGTGCCATCAGTGGGCAGGGGCCAACTTCGGCTGAAGCTTTCTTT
>-|TRBV4-3|TRBJ1-1|-
CASSQEGVRDTEAFF
TGCGCCAGCAGCCAAGAAGGTGTGAGGGACACTGAAGCTTTCTTT
>-|TRBV19|TRBJ1-1|-
CASSSQLNTEAFF
TGTGCCAGTAGCTCACAGCTGAACACTGAAGCTTTCTTT
>-|TRBV6-1|TRBJ2-2|TRBD1
CASSVGTGATGELFF
TGTGCCAGCAGTGTCGGGACAGGGGCCACCGGGGAGCTGTTTTTT
>-|TRBV5-4|TRBJ2-6|-
CASSFAGANVLTF
TGTGCCAGCAGCTTCGCTGGGGCCAACGTCCTGACTTTC
>-|TRBV19|TRBJ1-1|-
CASSSGVNTEAFF
TGTGCCAGTAGTTCGGGGGTTAACACTGAAGCTTTCTTT
>-|TRBV19|TRBJ2-1|-
CASSPTTGNEQFF
TGTGCCAGTTCTCCGACTACCGGGAATGAGCAGTTCTTC
>-|TRBV5-1|TRBJ2-7|TRBD2
CASSLGPAGSSYEQYF
TGCGCCAGCAGCTTGGGACCAGCGGGGAGCTCCTACGAGCAGTACTTC
>few|TRBV10-3|TRBJ1-1|TRBD1
CAIGQGNENTEAFF
TGTGCCATCGGACAGGGCAATGAGAACACTGAAGCTTTCTTT
>-|TRBV10-3|TRBJ2-7|-
CAISDGVLPYEQYF
TGTGCCATCAGCGACGGGGTTTTACCCTACGAGCAGTACTTC
>-|TRBV7-2|TRBJ2-7|-
CASSLTSGPHEQYF
TGTGCCAGCAGCTTAACGTCAGGTCCCCACGAGCAGTACTTC
>-|TRBV30|TRBJ2-5|TRBD2
CAWSAGTSGGVGTQYF
TGTGCCTGGAGTGCAGGGACTAGCGGGGGGGTGGGGACCCAGTACTTC
>-|TRBV6-6|TRBJ1-6|-
CASRWDMGSPLHF
TGTGCCAGCAGATGGGACATGGGGTCACCCCTCCACTTT
>-|TRBV7-2|TRBJ2-5|-
CASSPGVQYF
TGTGCCAGCAGTCCCGGGGTCCAGTACTTC
>few|TRBV6-1|TRBJ2-1|TRBD2
CASSVRRTSGNNNEQFF
TGTGCCAGCAGTGTGCGGCGGACTAGCGGGAACAACAATGAGCAGTTCTTC
>once|TRBV19|TRBJ1-2|-
CASTVSSTLNYGYTF
TGTGCCAGTACCGTCAGTTCCACCTTAAACTATGGCTACACCTTC
>few|TRBV5-4|TRBJ1-3|-
CASSFFSFSGNTIYF
TGTGCCAGCAGCTTTTTTAGTTTCTCTGGAAACACCATATATTTT
>-|TRBV7-9|TRBJ1-1|-
CSSSLEGVNTEAFF
TGTTCCAGCAGCTTAGAAGGGGTGAACACTGAAGCTTTCTTT
>-|TRBV21-1|TRBJ2-2|-
CALPSGTGTGELFF
TGTGCCTTACCATCCGGGACAGGGACCGGGGAGCTGTTTTTT
>-|TRBV7-3|TRBJ2-5|TRBD2
CASSQFSGGNQYF
TGTGCCAGCAGCCAATTTAGCGGGGGGAACCAGTACTTC
>-|TRBV28|TRBJ1-5|TRBD1
CASSSSTGLYSNQPQHF
TGTGCCAGCAGTTCCTCGACAGGGCTATATAGCAATCAGCCCCAGCATTTT
>-|TRBV4-2|TRBJ2-5|TRBD1
CASSPGTGGGQETQYF
TGTGCCAGCAGCCCCGGGACAGGGGGCGGCCAAGAGACCCAGTACTTC
>once|TRBV5-4|TRBJ2-3|TRBD2
CASSLTSGITDTQYF
TGTGCCAGCAGCTTGACTAGCGGGATCACAGATACGCAGTATTTT
>once|TRBV9|TRBJ2-3|-
CASSHRDGGTDTQYF
TGTGCCAGCAGCCACCGAGACGGGGGTACAGATACGCAGTATTTT
>-|TRBV30|TRBJ2-3|-
CAGGPLTDTQYF
TGTGCCGGAGGACCACTCACAGATACGCAGTATTTT
>-|TRBV9|TRBJ2-5|-
CASSLGQIQETQYF
TGTGCCAGCAGCCTCGGACAGATACAAGAGACCCAGTACTTC
>-|TRBV28|TRBJ1-3|-
CASSGGGHGNTIYF
TGTGCCAGCTCCGGGGGGGGCCATGGAAACACCATATATTTT
>once|TRBV4-2|TRBJ2-7|TRBD2
CASSQDWEGPPYEQYF
TGTGCCAGCAGCCAAGATTGGGAGGGACCCCCCTACGAGCAGTACTTC
>-|TRBV30|TRBJ1-1|-
CAWNPGHIGTEAFF
TGTGCCTGGAACCCGGGACACATCGGAACTGAAGCTTTCTTT
>-|TRBV7-9|TRBJ2-1|TRBD1
CSSSLGQTYNEQFF
TGTTCCAGCAGCTTGGGACAGACGTACAATGAGCAGTTCTTC
>-|TRBV5-1|TRBJ2-1|-
CASSTDFNEQFF
TGCGCCAGCAGCACCGACTTCAATGAGCAGTTCTTC
>-|TRBV5-1|TRBJ1-4|TRBD1
CASSLEGQGSEKLFF
TGCGCCAGCAGCTTGGAGGGACAGGGGAGTGAAAAACTGTTTTTT
>-|TRBV19|TRBJ1-2|TRBD1
CASRDREIYGYTF
TGTGCCAGTCGAGACAGGGAAATCTATGGCTACACCTTC
>few|TRBV7-3|TRBJ2-3|TRBD2
CASSAGTTLLTDTQYF
TGTGCCAGCAGCGCCGGGACTACACTTCTCACAGATACGCAGTATTTT
>-|TRBV7-2|TRBJ1-1|-
CASSLVVQAPALDTEAFF
TGTGCCAGCAGCTTAGTAGTACAGGCCCCTGCCCTTGACACTGAAGCTTTCTTT
>-|TRBV5-4|TRBJ1-1|-
CASNQAGNTEAFF
TGTGCCAGCAACCAGGCGGGGAACACTGAAGCTTTCTTT
>-|TRBV11-3|TRBJ1-1|-
CASSIGAGNTEAFF
TGTGCCAGCAGCATCGGCGCGGGGAACACTGAAGCTTTCTTT
>few|TRBV19|TRBJ1-1|-
CASISRGPEAFF
TGTGCCAGTATTTCCCGTGGGCCTGAAGCTTTCTTT
>-|TRBV30|TRBJ1-1|-
CAWSSGLRGGTEAFF
TGTGCCTGGAGTTCTGGGTTGAGAGGAGGCACTGAAGCTTTCTTT
>-|TRBV5-1|TRBJ2-7|TRBD1
CASARQGHEQYF
TGCGCCAGCGCGAGACAGGGTCACGAGCAGTACTTC
>-|TRBV7-2|TRBJ2-7|-
CASRASSTYEQYF
TGTGCCAGCAGAGCTAGCAGTACCTACGAGCAGTACTTC
>-|TRBV30|TRBJ1-1|TRBD1
CAYIPGQSTEAFF
TGTGCCTATATTCCGGGACAGAGCACTGAAGCTTTCTTT
>-|TRBV6-4|TRBJ1-6|-
CASSRESNSPLHF
TGTGCCAGCAGTCGGGAGTCTAATTCACCCCTCCACTTT
>-|TRBV4-2|TRBJ1-2|TRBD1
CTSSQSTGADYGYTF
TGTACCAGCAGCCAATCGACAGGGGCGGACTATGGCTACACCTTC
>-|TRBV5-4|TRBJ1-6|-
CASSQSTGTNSPLHF
TGTGCCAGCAGCCAAAGCACAGGGACCAATTCACCCCTCCACTTT
>-|TRBV27|TRBJ2-2|-
CASRILGIVGGELFF
TGTGCCAGCAGGATACTCGGGATCGTTGGCGGGGAGCTGTTTTTT
>-|TRBV6-6|TRBJ1-2|-
CASSFEPNYGYTF
TGTGCCAGCAGCTTCGAGCCTAACTATGGCTACACCTTC